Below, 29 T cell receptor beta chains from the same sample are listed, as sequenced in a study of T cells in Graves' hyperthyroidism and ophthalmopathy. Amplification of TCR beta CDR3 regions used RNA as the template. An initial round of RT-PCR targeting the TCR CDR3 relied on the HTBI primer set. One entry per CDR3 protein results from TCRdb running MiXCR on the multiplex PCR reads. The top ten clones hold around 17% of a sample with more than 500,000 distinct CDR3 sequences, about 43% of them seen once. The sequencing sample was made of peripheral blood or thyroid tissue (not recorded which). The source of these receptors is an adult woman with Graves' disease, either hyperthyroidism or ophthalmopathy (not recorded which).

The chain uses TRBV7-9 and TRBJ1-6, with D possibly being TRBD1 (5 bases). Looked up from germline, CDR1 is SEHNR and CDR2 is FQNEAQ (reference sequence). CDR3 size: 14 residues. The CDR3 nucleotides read TGTGCACTCGCTTCCGGGACGGTCAATTCACCCCTCCACTTT. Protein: CALASGTVNSPLHF.

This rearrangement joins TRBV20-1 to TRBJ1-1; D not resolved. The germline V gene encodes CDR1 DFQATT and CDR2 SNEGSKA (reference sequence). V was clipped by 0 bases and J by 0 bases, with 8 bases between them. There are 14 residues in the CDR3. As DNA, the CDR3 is TGCAGTGCTAGAGATTTCGGGATGAACACTGAAGCTTTCTTT. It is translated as CSARDFGMNTEAFF.

CDR3 amino acids: CSASSLGRGIYEQYF. The CDR3 nucleotides read TGCAGTGCCAGCAGTTTGGGGAGGGGGATCTACGAGCAGTACTTC. The chain couples TRBV20-1 to TRBJ2-7; TRBD2 might be the D (7 bases). V dropped 6 bases and J dropped 3 bases, with 21 bases sitting between them. From germline, CDR1 is DFQATT and CDR2 SNEGSKA (reference sequence). The CDR3 extends over 15 amino acids.

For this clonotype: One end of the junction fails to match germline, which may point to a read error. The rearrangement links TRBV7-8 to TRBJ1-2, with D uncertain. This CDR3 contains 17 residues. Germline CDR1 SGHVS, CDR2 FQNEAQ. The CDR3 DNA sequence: TGTGCCGGCAGCCCGTTCCTATTGACCCGAGAGAACTATGGCTACACCTTC. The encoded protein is CAGSPFLLTRENYGYTF.

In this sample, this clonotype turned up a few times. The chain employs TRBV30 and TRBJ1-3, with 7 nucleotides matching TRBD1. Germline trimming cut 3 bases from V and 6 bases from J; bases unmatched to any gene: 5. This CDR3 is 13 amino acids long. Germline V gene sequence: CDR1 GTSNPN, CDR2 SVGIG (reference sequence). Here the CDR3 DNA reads TGTGCCTGGAGAAAACAGGGGTTAAACACCATATATTTT. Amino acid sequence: CAWRKQGLNTIYF.

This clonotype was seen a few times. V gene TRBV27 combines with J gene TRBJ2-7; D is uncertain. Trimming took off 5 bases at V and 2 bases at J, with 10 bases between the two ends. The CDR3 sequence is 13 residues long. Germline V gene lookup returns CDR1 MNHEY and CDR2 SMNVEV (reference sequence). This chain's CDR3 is CASSPTSTYEQYF. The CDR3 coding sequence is TGTGCCAGCAGTCCAACATCTACCTACGAGCAGTACTTC.

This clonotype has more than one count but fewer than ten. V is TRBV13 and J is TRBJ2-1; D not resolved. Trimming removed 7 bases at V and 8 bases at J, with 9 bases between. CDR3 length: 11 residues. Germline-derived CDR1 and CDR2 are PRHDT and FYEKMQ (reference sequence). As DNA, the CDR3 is TGTGCCAGCAATCAGTTCGATGAGCAGTTCTTC. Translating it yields CASNQFDEQFF.

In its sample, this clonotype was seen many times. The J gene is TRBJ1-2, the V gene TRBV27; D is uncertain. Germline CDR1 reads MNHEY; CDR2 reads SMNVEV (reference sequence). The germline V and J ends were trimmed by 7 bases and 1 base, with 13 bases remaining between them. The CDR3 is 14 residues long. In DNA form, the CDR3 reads TGTGCCAGCACCCCTCAATGGGGTAACTATGGCTACACCTTC. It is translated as CASTPQWGNYGYTF.

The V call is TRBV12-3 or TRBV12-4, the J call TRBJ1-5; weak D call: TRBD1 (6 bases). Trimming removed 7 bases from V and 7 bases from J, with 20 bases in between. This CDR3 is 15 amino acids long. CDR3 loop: CASIGTLGGWQPQHF. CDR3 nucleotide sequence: TGTGCCAGCATCGGGACACTGGGGGGGTGGCAGCCCCAGCATTTT.

In DNA, the CDR3 is TGTGCCAGCAGCGCACGGGTTGGACACGGCGACGAGCAGTACTTC. This codes for CASSARVGHGDEQYF. The chain couples TRBV7-9 to TRBJ2-7; possible D gene TRBD1, 5 bases. The ends were cut back, 5 bases at V and 5 bases at J, with 19 bases in the middle. CDR3 length: 15 amino acids. The germline CDR1 and CDR2 sequences are SEHNR and FQNEAQ (reference sequence). Together with reference TRBV7-9 and TRBJ2-7, the CDR3 gives the full variable domain: DTGVSQNPRHKITKRGQNVTFRCDPISEHNRLYWYRQTLGQGPEFLTYFQNEAQLEKSRLLSDRFSAERPKGSFSTLEIQRTEQGDSAMYLCASSARVGHGDEQYFGPGTRLTVT.

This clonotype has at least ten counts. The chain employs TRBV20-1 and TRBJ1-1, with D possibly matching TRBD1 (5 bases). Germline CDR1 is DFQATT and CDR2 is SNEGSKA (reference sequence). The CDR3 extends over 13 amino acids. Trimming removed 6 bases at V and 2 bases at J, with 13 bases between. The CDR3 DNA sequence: TGCAGTGCCAACAGGATCCTTAACACTGAAGCTTTCTTT. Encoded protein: CSANRILNTEAFF.

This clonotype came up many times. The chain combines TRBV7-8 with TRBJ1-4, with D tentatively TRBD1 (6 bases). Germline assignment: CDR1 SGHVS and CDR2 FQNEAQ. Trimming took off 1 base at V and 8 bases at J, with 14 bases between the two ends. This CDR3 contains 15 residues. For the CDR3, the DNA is TGTGCCAGCAGCTTAGTGGGGGGGCCGCCCGAAAAACTGTTTTTT. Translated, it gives CASSLVGGPPEKLFF.

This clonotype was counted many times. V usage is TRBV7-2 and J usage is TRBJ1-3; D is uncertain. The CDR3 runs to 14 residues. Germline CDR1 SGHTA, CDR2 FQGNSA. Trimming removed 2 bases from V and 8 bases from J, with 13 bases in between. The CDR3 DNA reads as TGTGCCAGCAGCTTATTAGCCCACCGGGACACCATATATTTT. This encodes CASSLLAHRDTIYF.

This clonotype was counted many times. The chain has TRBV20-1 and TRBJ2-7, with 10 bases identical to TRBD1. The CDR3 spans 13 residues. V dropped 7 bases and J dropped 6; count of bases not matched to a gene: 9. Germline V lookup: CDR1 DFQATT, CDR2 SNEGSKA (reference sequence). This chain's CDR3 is CSGHRDRGSEQYF. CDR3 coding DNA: TGCAGTGGTCACCGGGACAGGGGCTCCGAGCAGTACTTC.

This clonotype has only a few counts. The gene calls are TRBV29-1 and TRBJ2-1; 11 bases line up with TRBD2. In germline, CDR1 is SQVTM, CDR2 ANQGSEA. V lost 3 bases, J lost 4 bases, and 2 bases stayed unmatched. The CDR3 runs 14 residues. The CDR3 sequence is CSVDRLAGYNEQFF. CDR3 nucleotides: TGCAGCGTTGACCGACTAGCGGGGTACAATGAGCAGTTCTTC.

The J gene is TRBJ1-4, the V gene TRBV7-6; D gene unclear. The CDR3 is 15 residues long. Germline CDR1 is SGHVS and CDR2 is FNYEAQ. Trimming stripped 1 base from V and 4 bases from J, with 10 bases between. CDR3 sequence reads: CASSLVLGVNEKLFF. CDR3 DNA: TGTGCCAGCAGCTTAGTGCTGGGCGTTAATGAAAAACTGTTTTTT.

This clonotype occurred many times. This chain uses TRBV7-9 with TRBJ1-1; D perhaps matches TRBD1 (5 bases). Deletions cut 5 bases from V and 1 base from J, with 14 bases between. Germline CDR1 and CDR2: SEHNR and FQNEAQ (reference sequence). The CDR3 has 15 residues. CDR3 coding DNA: TGTGCCAGCAGCCACCACAGGAGAGCGAACACTGAAGCTTTCTTT. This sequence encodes CASSHHRRANTEAFF.

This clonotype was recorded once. The CDR3 nucleotides read TGTGCCACCAAGGGGCAGGGGTCATCCTACGAGCAGTACTTC. Its protein product is CATKGQGSSYEQYF. The V and J genes are TRBV10-3 and TRBJ2-7; D is perhaps TRBD1 (6 bases). With 10 bases removed from V and 1 base from J, the gap between germline ends came to 17 bases. The germline V gene has CDR1 ENHRY and CDR2 SYGVKD. The CDR3 has 14 amino acids.

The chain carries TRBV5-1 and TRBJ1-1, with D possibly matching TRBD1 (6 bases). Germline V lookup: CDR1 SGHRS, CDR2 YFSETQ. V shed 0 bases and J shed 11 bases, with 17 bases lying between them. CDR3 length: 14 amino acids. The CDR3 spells CASSLAETGRKAFF. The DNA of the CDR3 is TGCGCCAGCAGCTTGGCCGAGACAGGAAGGAAGGCTTTCTTT.

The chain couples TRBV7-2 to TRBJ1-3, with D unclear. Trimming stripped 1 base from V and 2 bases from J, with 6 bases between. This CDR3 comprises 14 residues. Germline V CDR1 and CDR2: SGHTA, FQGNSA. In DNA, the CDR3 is TGTGCCAGCAGCTTAGAACGGACTGGAAACACCATATATTTT. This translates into CASSLERTGNTIYF.

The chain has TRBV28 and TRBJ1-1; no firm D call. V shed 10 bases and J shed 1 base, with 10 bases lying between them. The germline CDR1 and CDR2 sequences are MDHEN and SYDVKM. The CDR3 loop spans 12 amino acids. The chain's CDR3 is CAIRSPNTEAFF. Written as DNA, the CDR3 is TGTGCCATCCGGAGCCCGAACACTGAAGCTTTCTTT.

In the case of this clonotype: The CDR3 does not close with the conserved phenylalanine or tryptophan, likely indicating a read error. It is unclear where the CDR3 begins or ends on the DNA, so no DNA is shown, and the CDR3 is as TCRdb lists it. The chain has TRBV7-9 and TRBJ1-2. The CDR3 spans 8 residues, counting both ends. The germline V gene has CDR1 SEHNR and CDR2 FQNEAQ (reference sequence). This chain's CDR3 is CASSLASQ.

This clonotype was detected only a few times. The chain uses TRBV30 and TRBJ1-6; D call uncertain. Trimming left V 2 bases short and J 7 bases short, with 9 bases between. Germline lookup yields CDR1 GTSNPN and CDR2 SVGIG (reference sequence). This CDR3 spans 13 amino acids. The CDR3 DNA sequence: TGTGCCTGGAGTCGGAGTACCAATTCACCCCTCCACTTT. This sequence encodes CAWSRSTNSPLHF.

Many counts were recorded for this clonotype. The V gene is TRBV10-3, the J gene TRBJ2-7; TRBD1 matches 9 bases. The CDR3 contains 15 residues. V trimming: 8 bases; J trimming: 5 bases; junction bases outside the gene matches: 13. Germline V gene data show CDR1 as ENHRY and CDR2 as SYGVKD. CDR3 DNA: TGTGCCATCGGTTCGGACAGGGGAGCTCCCCACGAGCAGTACTTC. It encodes CAIGSDRGAPHEQYF.

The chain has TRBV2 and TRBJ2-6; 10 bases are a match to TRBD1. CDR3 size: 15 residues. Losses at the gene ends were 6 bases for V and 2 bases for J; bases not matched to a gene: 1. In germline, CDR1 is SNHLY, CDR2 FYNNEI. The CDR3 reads CASRDRGAGANVLTF. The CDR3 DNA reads TGTGCCAGCAGGGACAGGGGGGCTGGGGCCAACGTCCTGACTTTC.

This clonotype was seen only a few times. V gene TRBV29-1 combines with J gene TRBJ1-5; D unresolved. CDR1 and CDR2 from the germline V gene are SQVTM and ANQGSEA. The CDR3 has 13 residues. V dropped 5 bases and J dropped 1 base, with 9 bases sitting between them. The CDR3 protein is CSVLDESNQPQHF. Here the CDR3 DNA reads TGCAGCGTTCTCGACGAAAGCAATCAGCCCCAGCATTTT.

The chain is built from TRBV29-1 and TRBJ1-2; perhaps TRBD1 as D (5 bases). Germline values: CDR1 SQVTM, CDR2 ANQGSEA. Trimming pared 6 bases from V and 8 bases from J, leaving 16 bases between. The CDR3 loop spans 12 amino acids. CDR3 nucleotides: TGCAGCGTCGCCACCGGGGACGTGGGCTACACCTTC. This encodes CSVATGDVGYTF. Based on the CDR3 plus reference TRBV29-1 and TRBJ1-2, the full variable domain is SAVISQKPSRDICQRGTSLTIQCQVDSQVTMMFWYRQQPGQSLTLIATANQGSEATYESGFVIDKFPISRPNLTFSTLTVSNMSPEDSSIYLCSVATGDVGYTFGSGTRLTVV.

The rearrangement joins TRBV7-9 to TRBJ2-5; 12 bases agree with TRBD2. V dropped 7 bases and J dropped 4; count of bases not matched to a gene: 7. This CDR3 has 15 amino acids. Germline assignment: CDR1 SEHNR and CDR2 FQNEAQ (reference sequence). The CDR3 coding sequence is TGTGCCAGCAACCGTCCGGGACTAGCGGGAGAGACCCAGTACTTC. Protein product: CASNRPGLAGETQYF.

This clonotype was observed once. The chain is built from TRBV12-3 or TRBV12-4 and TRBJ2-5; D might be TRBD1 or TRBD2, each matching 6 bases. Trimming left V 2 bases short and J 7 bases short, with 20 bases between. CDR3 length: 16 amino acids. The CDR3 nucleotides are TGTGCCAGCAGTTTATTAGGAGGGGGTGTGGTCGGGACCCAGTACTTC. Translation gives CASSLLGGGVVGTQYF.